Shown below are 13 T cell receptor beta chains from a single sample sequenced in a study of CD8 T cells in ankylosing spondylitis. No antigen has been assigned to these receptors. Findings and limits, study-wide: A TCR beta motif of fewer than ten highly homologous variants appeared characteristic of ankylosing spondylitis blood.

Each CDR3 protein gets one entry after TCRdb re-called the 5' RACE reads with MiXCR. The sample gives 200,000 to 250,000 distinct CDR3 sequences, approximately 20% of which show up once; approximately 40% is in the top ten. The sample taken for sequencing was blood, either unsorted or a sorted T cell fraction (not recorded which). Receptors originate from a male donor with ankylosing spondylitis.

V is TRBV7-6 and J is TRBJ2-7; TRBD1 is a possible D gene (6 bases). The germline gives CDR1 SGHVS, CDR2 FNYEAQ. The CDR3 totals 14 residues. The V gene lost 6 bases and the J gene lost 3 bases, with 15 bases spanning the gap. The CDR3 region has the DNA TGTGCCAGCAGTCCCCCGGACAGAAACTACGAGCAGTACTTC. Encoded protein: CASSPPDRNYEQYF.

CDR3 nucleotide sequence: TGTGCCAGCACCAATGGCAATCAGCCCCAGCATTTT. Protein: CASTNGNQPQHF. The chain employs TRBV7-9 and TRBJ1-5, with D hard to call. The CDR3 is 12 amino acids. From germline, CDR1 is SEHNR and CDR2 FQNEAQ (reference sequence). V lost 7 bases and J lost 2, with 6 bases in between.

This clonotype occurred a few times. V and J are TRBV12-3 or TRBV12-4 and TRBJ1-5, with TRBD1 identical over 8 bases. J was trimmed by 5 bases and V by 5 bases; bases with no gene match: 8. This CDR3 contains 15 residues. CDR3 bases: TGTGCCAGCAGTCAATCGACAGGGGCGGATCAGCCCCAGCATTTT. The encoded protein is CASSQSTGADQPQHF.

This clonotype was seen only a few times. CDR3 amino acids: CASSIRRSPSPYEQYF. The CDR3 DNA reads as TGTGCCAGTAGTATTAGACGATCGCCCTCACCCTACGAGCAGTACTTC. The chain is built from TRBV19 and TRBJ2-7; D is unclear. Trimming left V 3 bases short and J 2 bases short, with 17 bases between. Germline lookup yields CDR1 LNHDA and CDR2 SQIVND (reference sequence). The length of the CDR3 is 16 residues. The whole variable domain, filled in from reference TRBV19 and TRBJ2-7, reads DGGITQSPKYLFRKEGQNVTLSCEQNLNHDAMYWYRQDPGQGLRLIYYSQIVNDFQKGDIAEGYSVSREKKESFPLTVTSAQKNPTAFYLCASSIRRSPSPYEQYFGPGTRLTVT.

This clonotype was seen only a few times. The rearrangement joins TRBV5-8 to TRBJ2-2; D might be TRBD2 (5 bases). The CDR3 consists of 15 residues. Germline V CDR1 and CDR2: SGHTS, YDEGEE. Trimming removed 4 bases from V and 6 bases from J, with 16 bases in between. In DNA form, the CDR3 reads TGTGCCAGCAGCCCAGACGGGAAGGCCCCCGGGGAGCTGTTTTTT. As protein: CASSPDGKAPGELFF.

V is TRBV2 and J is TRBJ2-1, with D possibly being TRBD1 (6 bases). This CDR3 is 14 amino acids long. Trimming stripped 6 bases from V and 9 bases from J, with 18 bases between. The germline gives CDR1 SNHLY, CDR2 FYNNEI. CDR3 residues: CASRGTPELVEQFF. For the CDR3, the DNA is TGTGCCAGCAGGGGGACACCTGAACTGGTTGAGCAGTTCTTC. Supplemented by reference TRBV2 and TRBJ2-1, the full variable domain reads EPEVTQTPSHQVTQMGQEVILRCVPISNHLYFYWYRQILGQKVEFLVSFYNNEISEKSEIFDDQFSVERPDGSNFTLKIRSTKLEDSAMYFCASRGTPELVEQFFGPGTRLTVL.

V and J are TRBV28 and TRBJ2-3, with 7 bases lining up with TRBD1. The CDR3 is made up of 15 amino acids. The germline gives CDR1 MDHEN, CDR2 SYDVKM. The trim removed 2 bases at V and 4 bases at J, leaving 6 bases unmatched. CDR3 protein: CASSLQTGQADTQYF. In DNA form, the CDR3 reads TGTGCCAGCAGTTTACAGACAGGGCAGGCAGATACGCAGTATTTT.

This chain links TRBV6-4 with TRBJ2-1; possible D gene TRBD2, 6 bases. Germline loops: CDR1 MRHNA, CDR2 SNTAGT. The CDR3 is 16 amino acids. V lost 5 bases to trimming and J lost 1 base, with 15 bases between them. As DNA, the CDR3 is TGTGCCAGCAGTCCTCGACTAGAGGGATCCTACAATGAGCAGTTCTTC. Translation gives CASSPRLEGSYNEQFF.

The chain links TRBV28 to TRBJ2-7; D assignment may be TRBD1 or TRBD2 (5 bases each). The V end lost 6 bases, the J end lost 2 bases, and 14 bases lay between the germline ends. Germline loops: CDR1 MDHEN, CDR2 SYDVKM. This CDR3 has 14 amino acids. The CDR3 nucleotides are TGTGCCAGCAGCGTGGGGCCGGGGACCTACGAGCAGTACTTC. Encoded protein: CASSVGPGTYEQYF.

The gene calls are TRBV2 and TRBJ1-6; TRBD1 matches 10 bases. The CDR3 sequence is 15 residues long. V shed 2 bases and J 9 bases; nucleotides not matched to a gene: 4. The germline V gene has CDR1 SNHLY and CDR2 FYNNEI. CDR3: CASSELGTGASPLHF. CDR3 DNA sequence: TGTGCCAGCAGTGAATTGGGGACAGGGGCTTCACCCCTCCACTTT. Full variable domain (outside the CDR3, taken from reference TRBV2 and TRBJ1-6): EPEVTQTPSHQVTQMGQEVILRCVPISNHLYFYWYRQILGQKVEFLVSFYNNEISEKSEIFDDQFSVERPDGSNFTLKIRSTKLEDSAMYFCASSELGTGASPLHFGNGTRLTVT.

This clonotype has just a few counts. The chain joins TRBV29-1 to TRBJ2-5, with D possibly being TRBD2 (6 bases). The CDR3 covers 12 residues. Trimming cost V 5 bases and J 5 bases, with 12 bases left between them. Germline V gene lookup returns CDR1 SQVTM and CDR2 ANQGSEA. The CDR3 region has the DNA TGCAGCGTTCCGCTAGCGCGGGAGACCCAGTACTTC. This translates into CSVPLARETQYF.

The V and J genes are TRBV6-1 and TRBJ2-5, with 9 bases that match TRBD2. From germline, CDR1 is MNHNS and CDR2 SASEGT. The CDR3 sequence is 16 residues long. Trimming took 5 bases from V and 4 from J; bases not matched to a gene: 11. The CDR3 region is CASSTLRGLALETQYF. Here the CDR3 DNA reads TGTGCCAGCAGTACCCTCCGGGGACTAGCCCTAGAGACCCAGTACTTC.

The V gene is TRBV20-1, the J gene TRBJ2-7; D is unclear. This CDR3 contains 14 residues. V lost 0 bases and J 2 bases, leaving 11 bases between the germline ends. The germline CDR1 and CDR2 sequences are DFQATT and SNEGSKA (reference sequence). CDR3 residues: CSARDLRSTYEQYF. The CDR3 DNA reads TGCAGTGCTAGAGATCTACGGTCGACCTACGAGCAGTACTTC.